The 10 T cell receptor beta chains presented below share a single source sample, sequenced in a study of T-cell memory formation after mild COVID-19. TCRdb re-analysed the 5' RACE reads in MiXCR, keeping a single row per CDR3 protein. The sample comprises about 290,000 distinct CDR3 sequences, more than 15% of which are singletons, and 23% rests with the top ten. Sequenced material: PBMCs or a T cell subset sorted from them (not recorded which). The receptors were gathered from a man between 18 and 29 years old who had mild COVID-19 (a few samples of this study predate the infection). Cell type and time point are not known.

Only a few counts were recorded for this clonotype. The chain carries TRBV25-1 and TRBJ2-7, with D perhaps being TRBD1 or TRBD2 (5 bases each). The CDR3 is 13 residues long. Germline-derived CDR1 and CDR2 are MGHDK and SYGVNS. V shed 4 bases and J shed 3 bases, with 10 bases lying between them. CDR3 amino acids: CASSGDVGYEQYF. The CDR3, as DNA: TGTGCCAGCAGTGGGGACGTCGGCTACGAGCAGTACTTC.

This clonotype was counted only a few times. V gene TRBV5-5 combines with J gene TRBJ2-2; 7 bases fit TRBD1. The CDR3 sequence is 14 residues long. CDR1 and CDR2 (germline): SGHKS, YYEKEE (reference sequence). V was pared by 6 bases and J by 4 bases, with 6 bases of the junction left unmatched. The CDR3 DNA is TGTGCCAGCATGACAGGGAGCCGCACCGGGGAGCTGTTTTTT. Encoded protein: CASMTGSRTGELFF.

The CDR3 DNA sequence: TGTGCCAGCAGCGTACAGGGATCCTACGAGCAGTACGTC. Amino acid sequence: CASSVQGSYEQYV. The rearrangement links TRBV7-2 to TRBJ2-7; a weak D match, TRBD1 (6 bases). The V gene's germline CDR1 is SGHTA and CDR2 FQGNSA. The CDR3 covers 13 residues. V shed 5 bases and J shed 1 base, with 9 bases lying between them.

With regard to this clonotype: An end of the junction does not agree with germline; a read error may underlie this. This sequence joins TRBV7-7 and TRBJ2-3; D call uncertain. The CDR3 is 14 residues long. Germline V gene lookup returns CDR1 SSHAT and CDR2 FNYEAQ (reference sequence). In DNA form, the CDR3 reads TGTGCTAGCAGCTTAGAGCCAGAGGCAGATACGCAGTATTTT. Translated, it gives CASSLEPEADTQYF.

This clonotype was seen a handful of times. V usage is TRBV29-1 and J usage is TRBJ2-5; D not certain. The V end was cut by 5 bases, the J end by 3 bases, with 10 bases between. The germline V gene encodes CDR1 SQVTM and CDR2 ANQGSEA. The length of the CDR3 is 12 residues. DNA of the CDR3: TGCAGCGTTCGTTTCAGCGAAGAGACCCAGTACTTC. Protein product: CSVRFSEETQYF.

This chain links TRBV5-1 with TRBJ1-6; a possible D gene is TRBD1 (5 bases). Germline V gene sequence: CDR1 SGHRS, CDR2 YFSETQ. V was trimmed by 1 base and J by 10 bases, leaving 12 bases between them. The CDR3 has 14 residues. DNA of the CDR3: TGCGCCAGCAGCTTGCAGGGCGAAGGGTCACCCCTCCACTTT. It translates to CASSLQGEGSPLHF.

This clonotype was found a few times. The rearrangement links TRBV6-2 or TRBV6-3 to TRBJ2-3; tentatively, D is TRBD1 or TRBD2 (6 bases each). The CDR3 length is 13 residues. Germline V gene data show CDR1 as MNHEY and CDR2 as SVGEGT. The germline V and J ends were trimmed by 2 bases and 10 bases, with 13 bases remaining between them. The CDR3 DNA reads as TGTGCCAGCAGTTACGCGCCGGGGGCGGCGCAGTATTTT. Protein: CASSYAPGAAQYF.

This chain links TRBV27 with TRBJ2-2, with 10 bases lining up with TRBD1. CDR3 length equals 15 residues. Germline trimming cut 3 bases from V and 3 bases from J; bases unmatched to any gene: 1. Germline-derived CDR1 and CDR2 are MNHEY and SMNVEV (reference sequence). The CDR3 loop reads CASSFGQGDTGELFF. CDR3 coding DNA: TGTGCCAGCAGTTTTGGACAGGGGGACACCGGGGAGCTGTTTTTT.

In nucleotides, the CDR3 is TGCAGTGCTAGAGATCAAGACTTATGGAGGGATACGCAGTATTTT. Translation gives CSARDQDLWRDTQYF. This chain uses TRBV20-1 with TRBJ2-3; tentative D call: TRBD2 (5 bases). The CDR3 has 15 amino acids. V was pared by 0 bases and J by 6 bases, with 16 bases between. The germline V gene encodes CDR1 DFQATT and CDR2 SNEGSKA (reference sequence).

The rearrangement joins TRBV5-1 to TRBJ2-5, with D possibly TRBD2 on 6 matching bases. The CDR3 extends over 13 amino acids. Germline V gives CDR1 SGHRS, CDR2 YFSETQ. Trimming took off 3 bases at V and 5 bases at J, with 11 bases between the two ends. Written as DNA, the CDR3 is TGCGCCAGCAGCTGGAGGGAACGGGAGACCCAGTACTTC. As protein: CASSWRERETQYF.